These 32 T cell receptor beta chains came from one sample sequenced in a study of graft-versus-host responses after intestinal transplantation. Libraries were prepared by immunoSEQ multiplex PCR; TCRdb keeps only in-frame clonotypes and omits some of them. Altogether roughly 28,000 clones are present, around nine tenths being singletons, with the ten largest covering roughly 11%. The input for sequencing was PBMCs, taken around 62 weeks after intestinal transplantation. All receptors come from a human patient who received an intestinal transplant, so some T cells may come from the graft donor.

The chain links TRBV5-4 to TRBJ2-2; D is unclear. The germline V gene encodes CDR1 SGHNT and CDR2 YYREEE (reference sequence). The CDR3 sequence is 16 residues long. Trimming removed 3 bases at V and 3 bases at J, with 15 bases between. The CDR3 DNA follows: TGTGCCAGCAGCTCCATAGCCAGAACAGACACCGGGGAGCTGTTTTTT. Its protein product is CASSSIARTDTGELFF.

This sequence joins TRBV4-1 and TRBJ2-2, with 10 bases lining up with TRBD1. In germline, CDR1 is MGHRA, CDR2 YSYEKL. The CDR3 has 20 amino acids. J was trimmed by 5 bases and V by 4 bases; bases with no gene match: 19. CDR3 DNA sequence: TGCGCCAGCAGCCTCGGACAGGGGGGCCAGCTAGCGGGTCGGACCGGGGAGCTGTTTTTT. Protein sequence: CASSLGQGGQLAGRTGELFF.

The chain links TRBV4-1 to TRBJ2-5, with D hard to call. Deletions cut 3 bases from V and 4 bases from J, with 9 bases between. Germline assignment: CDR1 MGHRA and CDR2 YSYEKL. This CDR3 has 13 residues. The CDR3 region is CASSHALGETQYF. Written as DNA, the CDR3 is TGCGCCAGCAGCCACGCTTTGGGAGAGACCCAGTACTTC.

This rearrangement joins TRBV6-6 to TRBJ2-7; D is unresolved. This CDR3 spans 12 amino acids. The V end was cut by 8 bases, the J end by 2 bases, with 10 bases between. CDR1 and CDR2 (germline): MNHNY, SVGAGI (reference sequence). The CDR3, as DNA: TGTGCCAGCTCGCTCTCGACCTACGAGCAGTACTTC. It yields the protein CASSLSTYEQYF.

Concerning this clone: The junction differs from germline at one of its ends, possibly a read error. This rearrangement joins TRBV11-2 to TRBJ1-6; possibly TRBD1 for D (6 bases). The germline gives CDR1 SGHAT, CDR2 FQNNGV. The CDR3 totals 17 residues. The CDR3 sequence is CTSSRGGQSSYNSPLHF. In nucleotides, the CDR3 is TGTACCAGCAGCCGAGGGGGGCAGAGCTCCTATAATTCACCCCTCCACTTT.

The rearrangement uses TRBV7-8 and TRBJ2-7; 9 bases map to TRBD1. J lost 5 bases, V lost 4 bases, and 3 bases had no gene match. CDR1 and CDR2 (germline): SGHVS, FQNEAQ. The CDR3 consists of 13 residues. CDR3 loop: CASSWDRENEQYF. The CDR3 DNA is TGTGCCAGCAGCTGGGACAGGGAAAACGAGCAGTACTTC.

This chain uses TRBV28 with TRBJ1-1, with 7 bases fitting TRBD1. CDR1 is MDHEN and CDR2 is SYDVKM in the germline V gene. The V segment lost 5 bases and the J segment 5 bases; nucleotides outside the gene matches: 5. The CDR3 runs to 13 residues. CDR3: CASSGQEGTEAFF. CDR3 sequence (DNA): TGTGCCAGCAGTGGACAGGAGGGGACTGAAGCTTTCTTT.

The rearrangement uses TRBV4-1 and TRBJ1-2; TRBD1 matches 11 bases. CDR3 length equals 14 residues. CDR1 MGHRA and CDR2 YSYEKL come from the germline V gene. J lost 8 bases, V lost 4 bases, and 6 bases had no gene match. CDR3 nucleotides: TGCGCCAGCAGCCGGACAGGGGGCTCAGGAGGCTACACCTTC. It is translated as CASSRTGGSGGYTF.

This clone appeared a few times. This chain links TRBV7-8 with TRBJ2-5; D gene ambiguous. The germline gives CDR1 SGHVS, CDR2 FQNEAQ. This CDR3 is built from 15 residues. V shed 5 bases and J shed 5 bases, with 18 bases lying between them. CDR3 sequence reads: CASSPQQSRAETQYF. The CDR3 DNA reads TGTGCCAGCAGCCCCCAACAGTCTCGCGCGGAGACCCAGTACTTC.

The rearrangement uses TRBV29-1 and TRBJ2-5; TRBD1 is a possible D gene (6 bases). The J call is doubtful: the DNA matches TRBJ2-7 better. Per the germline V gene, CDR1 is SQVTM and CDR2 is ANQGSEA. CDR3 size: 13 residues. Here the CDR3 DNA reads TGCAGCGTTGCGGGACAAATTTCCTACGAGCAGTACTTC. Its translation: CSVAGQISYEQYF.

This clone came up a few times. The J gene is TRBJ1-6, the V gene TRBV28, with D unresolved. Germline V CDR1 and CDR2: MDHEN, SYDVKM. The germline V and J ends were trimmed by 2 bases and 4 bases, with 3 bases remaining between them. This CDR3 is built from 13 residues. The CDR3 nucleotides read TGTGCCAGCAGTTTACAGTATAATTCACCCCTCCACTTT. Its protein is CASSLQYNSPLHF.

V gene TRBV11-3 combines with J gene TRBJ2-7; D perhaps matches TRBD1 (6 bases). The CDR3 totals 14 residues. Germline V gives CDR1 SGHNT, CDR2 YENEEA. V dropped 5 bases and J dropped 5 bases, with 16 bases sitting between them. Written as DNA, the CDR3 is TGTGCCAGCAGCGACACAGGGAAGTGGGACGAGCAGTACTTC. Translated: CASSDTGKWDEQYF.

The chain carries TRBV7-9 and TRBJ2-7; D might be TRBD1 (6 bases). The CDR3 spans 17 residues. CDR1 and CDR2 (germline): SEHNR, FQNEAQ (reference sequence). The germline V and J ends were trimmed by 1 base and 0 bases, with 16 bases remaining between them. CDR3: CASSLEGVDGSSYEQYF. The CDR3, as DNA: TGTGCCAGCAGCTTAGAGGGGGTGGACGGTAGCTCCTACGAGCAGTACTTC.

The chain joins TRBV9 to TRBJ2-7; D gene ambiguous. Trimming pared 2 bases from V and 0 bases from J, leaving 9 bases between. Germline V lookup: CDR1 SGDLS, CDR2 YYNGEE. The CDR3 is 14 amino acids. CDR3 coding DNA: TGTGCCAGCAGCGTCGGGTCAAGCTCCTACGAGCAGTACTTC. It translates to CASSVGSSSYEQYF.

The chain couples TRBV7-2 to TRBJ1-2, with 7 nucleotides matching TRBD1. Germline V gene sequence: CDR1 SGHTA, CDR2 FQGNSA. V shed 5 bases, J shed 4 bases, and the junction held 7 bases outside the gene matches. This CDR3 region has 14 residues. DNA for the CDR3: TGTGCCAGCAGCAAAGAGGACAGGTTCTATGGCTACACCTTC. Protein product: CASSKEDRFYGYTF.

V is TRBV20-1 and J is TRBJ1-3; D unclear. The CDR3 is 11 residues long. Germline-derived CDR1 and CDR2 are DFQATT and SNEGSKA (reference sequence). Trimming took off 3 bases at V and 4 bases at J, with 4 bases between the two ends. CDR3 sequence reads: CSASVGNTIYF. For the CDR3, the DNA is TGCAGTGCTAGCGTGGGAAACACCATATATTTT.

The chain joins TRBV4-1 to TRBJ2-7; tentative D call: TRBD1 (6 bases). V shed 1 base and J shed 4 bases, with 14 bases lying between them. The germline gives CDR1 MGHRA, CDR2 YSYEKL. The CDR3 extends over 15 amino acids. The CDR3 nucleotides read TGCGCCAGCAGCCAAGCCCAGGGAACAGGGTACGAGCAGTACTTC. Amino acids: CASSQAQGTGYEQYF.

The V call is TRBV6-5, the J call TRBJ1-1; the D gene is possibly TRBD1 (5 bases). Germline loops: CDR1 MNHEY, CDR2 SVGAGI. The CDR3 extends over 14 amino acids. V was pared by 2 bases and J by 0 bases, with 7 bases between. The CDR3 spells CASSYQGMNTEAFF. CDR3 DNA sequence: TGTGCCAGCAGTTACCAGGGAATGAACACTGAAGCTTTCTTT.

The rearrangement joins TRBV19 to TRBJ2-3; TRBD2 is a possible D gene (5 bases). Germline-derived CDR1 and CDR2 are LNHDA and SQIVND (reference sequence). Trimming took off 5 bases at V and 5 bases at J, with 17 bases between the two ends. The CDR3 runs to 15 residues. The CDR3 loop reads CASSRTEVGQDTQYF. CDR3 sequence (DNA): TGTGCCAGTAGTCGGACGGAGGTGGGCCAAGATACGCAGTATTTT.

The rearrangement links TRBV5-1 to TRBJ2-2; D is perhaps TRBD1 (6 bases). V was pared by 10 bases and J by 6 bases, with 16 bases between. Germline V gives CDR1 SGHRS, CDR2 YFSETQ. The CDR3 is 13 amino acids. This CDR3 is CAGRTGLAGELFF. In nucleotides, the CDR3 is TGCGCCGGCCGAACAGGGTTGGCCGGGGAGCTGTTTTTT.

The chain joins TRBV4-2 to TRBJ2-3, with 8 bases lining up with TRBD2. V dropped 1 base and J dropped 0; count of bases not matched to a gene: 15. The CDR3 runs 20 residues. Germline V CDR1 and CDR2: LGHNA, YNFKEQ. CDR3: CASSQGELAAWGTSTDTQYF. CDR3 in DNA: TGTGCCAGCAGCCAAGGTGAACTAGCGGCCTGGGGTACGAGCACAGATACGCAGTATTTT.

V usage is TRBV6-5 and J usage is TRBJ2-3; D gene unclear. V lost 6 bases, J lost 1 base, and 2 bases lay in between. Germline CDR1 is MNHEY and CDR2 is SVGAGI. The CDR3 totals 11 residues. In nucleotides, the CDR3 is TGTGCCAGCAGGGGCACAGATACGCAGTATTTT. Translating gives CASRGTDTQYF.

The chain links TRBV5-1 to TRBJ2-3, with 11 bases aligning to TRBD2. Germline CDR1 and CDR2: SGHRS and YFSETQ. The CDR3 has 18 amino acids. After removal of 5 bases from V and 0 bases from J, the junction contained 11 bases not matched to a gene. CDR3 coding DNA: TGCGCCAGCAGGCCTCCGGTGACTAGCGGGGAAAGCACAGATACGCAGTATTTT. Protein product: CASRPPVTSGESTDTQYF.

The chain is built from TRBV28 and TRBJ1-1; tentative D call: TRBD1 (5 bases). Germline V CDR1 and CDR2: MDHEN, SYDVKM. This CDR3 comprises 15 residues. With 2 bases removed from V and 1 base from J, the gap between germline ends came to 11 bases. CDR3 sequence reads: CASSLGLQGNTEAFF. The CDR3 nucleotides read TGTGCCAGCAGTTTAGGCCTCCAGGGGAACACTGAAGCTTTCTTT.

The chain employs TRBV9 and TRBJ1-1, with D tentatively TRBD1 (5 bases). The germline CDR1 and CDR2 sequences are SGDLS and YYNGEE. CDR3 size: 13 residues. The V end lost 4 bases, the J end lost 7 bases, and 14 bases lay between the germline ends. CDR3 in amino acids: CASSPSRGFEAFF. The CDR3 DNA is TGTGCCAGCAGCCCCTCGAGGGGATTTGAAGCTTTCTTT. Drawing the rest from reference TRBV9 and TRBJ1-1, the complete variable domain is DSGVTQTPKHLITATGQRVTLRCSPRSGDLSVYWYQQSLDQGLQFLIQYYNGEERAKGNILERFSAQQFPDLHSELNLSSLELGDSALYFCASSPSRGFEAFFGQGTRLTVV.

The V and J genes are TRBV29-1 and TRBJ2-1, with D possibly TRBD1 on 6 matching bases. Germline loops: CDR1 SQVTM, CDR2 ANQGSEA. The CDR3 has 13 residues. The V end lost 1 base, the J end lost 6 bases, and 10 bases lay between the germline ends. CDR3 nucleotide sequence: TGCAGCGTTGAAGGAAAAGGGGGCAATGAGCAGTTCTTC. Its protein is CSVEGKGGNEQFF.

V is TRBV28 and J is TRBJ1-5, with TRBD1 matching over 8 bases. The V segment lost 5 bases and the J segment 4 bases; nucleotides outside the gene matches: 7. Germline V gives CDR1 MDHEN, CDR2 SYDVKM. The CDR3 is 15 residues long. The CDR3 DNA sequence: TGTGCCAGCAGTATCCGGACAGGGCCAAATCAGCCCCAGCATTTT. It specifies CASSIRTGPNQPQHF.

The chain has TRBV28 and TRBJ1-1, with D possibly being TRBD1 (5 bases). There are 13 residues in the CDR3. Deletions cut 3 bases from V and 2 bases from J, with 7 bases between. The V gene's germline CDR1 is MDHEN and CDR2 SYDVKM. The CDR3 region has the DNA TGTGCCAGCAGTTTGACAGTTAACACTGAAGCTTTCTTT. Translating gives CASSLTVNTEAFF.

The chain combines TRBV5-1 with TRBJ1-1, with D tentatively TRBD1 (5 bases). The CDR3 covers 16 residues. The germline CDR1 and CDR2 sequences are SGHRS and YFSETQ. Trimming cost V 7 bases and J 5 bases, with 24 bases left between them. The chain's CDR3 is CASRILQGPDNTEAFF. DNA of the CDR3: TGCGCCAGCCGGATTTTGCAGGGACCGGACAATACTGAAGCTTTCTTT.

This clone was found once. CDR3 region: CASSRRGGQVPYF. The DNA for the CDR3 is TGTGCCAGCAGTAGGCGGGGGGGCCAGGTTCCGTATTTT. The chain recombines TRBV7-2 with TRBJ2-3; 9 positions match TRBD2. The CDR3 extends over 13 amino acids. V lost 6 bases, J lost 14 bases, and 12 bases stayed unmatched. Per the germline V gene, CDR1 is SGHTA and CDR2 is FQGNSA.

The CDR3 sequence is CASSLASGGDAGLVYNSPLHF. The CDR3, as DNA: TGTGCCAGCAGCTTAGCTTCCGGGGGGGATGCGGGCTTGGTCTATAATTCACCCCTCCACTTT. The chain combines TRBV7-6 with TRBJ1-6; weak D call: TRBD1 (5 bases). V was trimmed by 0 bases and J by 3 bases, leaving 24 bases between them. CDR1 is SGHVS, CDR2 FNYEAQ, per germline. The CDR3 spans 21 residues.

V gene TRBV19 combines with J gene TRBJ2-2, with D maybe TRBD1 (6 bases). V lost 2 bases and J 7 bases, leaving 14 bases between the germline ends. The germline V gene has CDR1 LNHDA and CDR2 SQIVND (reference sequence). This CDR3 is built from 15 residues. Written as DNA, the CDR3 is TGTGCCAGTAGTATAACCCCACAGGGCGGCGGGGAGCTGTTTTTT. It is translated as CASSITPQGGGELFF.